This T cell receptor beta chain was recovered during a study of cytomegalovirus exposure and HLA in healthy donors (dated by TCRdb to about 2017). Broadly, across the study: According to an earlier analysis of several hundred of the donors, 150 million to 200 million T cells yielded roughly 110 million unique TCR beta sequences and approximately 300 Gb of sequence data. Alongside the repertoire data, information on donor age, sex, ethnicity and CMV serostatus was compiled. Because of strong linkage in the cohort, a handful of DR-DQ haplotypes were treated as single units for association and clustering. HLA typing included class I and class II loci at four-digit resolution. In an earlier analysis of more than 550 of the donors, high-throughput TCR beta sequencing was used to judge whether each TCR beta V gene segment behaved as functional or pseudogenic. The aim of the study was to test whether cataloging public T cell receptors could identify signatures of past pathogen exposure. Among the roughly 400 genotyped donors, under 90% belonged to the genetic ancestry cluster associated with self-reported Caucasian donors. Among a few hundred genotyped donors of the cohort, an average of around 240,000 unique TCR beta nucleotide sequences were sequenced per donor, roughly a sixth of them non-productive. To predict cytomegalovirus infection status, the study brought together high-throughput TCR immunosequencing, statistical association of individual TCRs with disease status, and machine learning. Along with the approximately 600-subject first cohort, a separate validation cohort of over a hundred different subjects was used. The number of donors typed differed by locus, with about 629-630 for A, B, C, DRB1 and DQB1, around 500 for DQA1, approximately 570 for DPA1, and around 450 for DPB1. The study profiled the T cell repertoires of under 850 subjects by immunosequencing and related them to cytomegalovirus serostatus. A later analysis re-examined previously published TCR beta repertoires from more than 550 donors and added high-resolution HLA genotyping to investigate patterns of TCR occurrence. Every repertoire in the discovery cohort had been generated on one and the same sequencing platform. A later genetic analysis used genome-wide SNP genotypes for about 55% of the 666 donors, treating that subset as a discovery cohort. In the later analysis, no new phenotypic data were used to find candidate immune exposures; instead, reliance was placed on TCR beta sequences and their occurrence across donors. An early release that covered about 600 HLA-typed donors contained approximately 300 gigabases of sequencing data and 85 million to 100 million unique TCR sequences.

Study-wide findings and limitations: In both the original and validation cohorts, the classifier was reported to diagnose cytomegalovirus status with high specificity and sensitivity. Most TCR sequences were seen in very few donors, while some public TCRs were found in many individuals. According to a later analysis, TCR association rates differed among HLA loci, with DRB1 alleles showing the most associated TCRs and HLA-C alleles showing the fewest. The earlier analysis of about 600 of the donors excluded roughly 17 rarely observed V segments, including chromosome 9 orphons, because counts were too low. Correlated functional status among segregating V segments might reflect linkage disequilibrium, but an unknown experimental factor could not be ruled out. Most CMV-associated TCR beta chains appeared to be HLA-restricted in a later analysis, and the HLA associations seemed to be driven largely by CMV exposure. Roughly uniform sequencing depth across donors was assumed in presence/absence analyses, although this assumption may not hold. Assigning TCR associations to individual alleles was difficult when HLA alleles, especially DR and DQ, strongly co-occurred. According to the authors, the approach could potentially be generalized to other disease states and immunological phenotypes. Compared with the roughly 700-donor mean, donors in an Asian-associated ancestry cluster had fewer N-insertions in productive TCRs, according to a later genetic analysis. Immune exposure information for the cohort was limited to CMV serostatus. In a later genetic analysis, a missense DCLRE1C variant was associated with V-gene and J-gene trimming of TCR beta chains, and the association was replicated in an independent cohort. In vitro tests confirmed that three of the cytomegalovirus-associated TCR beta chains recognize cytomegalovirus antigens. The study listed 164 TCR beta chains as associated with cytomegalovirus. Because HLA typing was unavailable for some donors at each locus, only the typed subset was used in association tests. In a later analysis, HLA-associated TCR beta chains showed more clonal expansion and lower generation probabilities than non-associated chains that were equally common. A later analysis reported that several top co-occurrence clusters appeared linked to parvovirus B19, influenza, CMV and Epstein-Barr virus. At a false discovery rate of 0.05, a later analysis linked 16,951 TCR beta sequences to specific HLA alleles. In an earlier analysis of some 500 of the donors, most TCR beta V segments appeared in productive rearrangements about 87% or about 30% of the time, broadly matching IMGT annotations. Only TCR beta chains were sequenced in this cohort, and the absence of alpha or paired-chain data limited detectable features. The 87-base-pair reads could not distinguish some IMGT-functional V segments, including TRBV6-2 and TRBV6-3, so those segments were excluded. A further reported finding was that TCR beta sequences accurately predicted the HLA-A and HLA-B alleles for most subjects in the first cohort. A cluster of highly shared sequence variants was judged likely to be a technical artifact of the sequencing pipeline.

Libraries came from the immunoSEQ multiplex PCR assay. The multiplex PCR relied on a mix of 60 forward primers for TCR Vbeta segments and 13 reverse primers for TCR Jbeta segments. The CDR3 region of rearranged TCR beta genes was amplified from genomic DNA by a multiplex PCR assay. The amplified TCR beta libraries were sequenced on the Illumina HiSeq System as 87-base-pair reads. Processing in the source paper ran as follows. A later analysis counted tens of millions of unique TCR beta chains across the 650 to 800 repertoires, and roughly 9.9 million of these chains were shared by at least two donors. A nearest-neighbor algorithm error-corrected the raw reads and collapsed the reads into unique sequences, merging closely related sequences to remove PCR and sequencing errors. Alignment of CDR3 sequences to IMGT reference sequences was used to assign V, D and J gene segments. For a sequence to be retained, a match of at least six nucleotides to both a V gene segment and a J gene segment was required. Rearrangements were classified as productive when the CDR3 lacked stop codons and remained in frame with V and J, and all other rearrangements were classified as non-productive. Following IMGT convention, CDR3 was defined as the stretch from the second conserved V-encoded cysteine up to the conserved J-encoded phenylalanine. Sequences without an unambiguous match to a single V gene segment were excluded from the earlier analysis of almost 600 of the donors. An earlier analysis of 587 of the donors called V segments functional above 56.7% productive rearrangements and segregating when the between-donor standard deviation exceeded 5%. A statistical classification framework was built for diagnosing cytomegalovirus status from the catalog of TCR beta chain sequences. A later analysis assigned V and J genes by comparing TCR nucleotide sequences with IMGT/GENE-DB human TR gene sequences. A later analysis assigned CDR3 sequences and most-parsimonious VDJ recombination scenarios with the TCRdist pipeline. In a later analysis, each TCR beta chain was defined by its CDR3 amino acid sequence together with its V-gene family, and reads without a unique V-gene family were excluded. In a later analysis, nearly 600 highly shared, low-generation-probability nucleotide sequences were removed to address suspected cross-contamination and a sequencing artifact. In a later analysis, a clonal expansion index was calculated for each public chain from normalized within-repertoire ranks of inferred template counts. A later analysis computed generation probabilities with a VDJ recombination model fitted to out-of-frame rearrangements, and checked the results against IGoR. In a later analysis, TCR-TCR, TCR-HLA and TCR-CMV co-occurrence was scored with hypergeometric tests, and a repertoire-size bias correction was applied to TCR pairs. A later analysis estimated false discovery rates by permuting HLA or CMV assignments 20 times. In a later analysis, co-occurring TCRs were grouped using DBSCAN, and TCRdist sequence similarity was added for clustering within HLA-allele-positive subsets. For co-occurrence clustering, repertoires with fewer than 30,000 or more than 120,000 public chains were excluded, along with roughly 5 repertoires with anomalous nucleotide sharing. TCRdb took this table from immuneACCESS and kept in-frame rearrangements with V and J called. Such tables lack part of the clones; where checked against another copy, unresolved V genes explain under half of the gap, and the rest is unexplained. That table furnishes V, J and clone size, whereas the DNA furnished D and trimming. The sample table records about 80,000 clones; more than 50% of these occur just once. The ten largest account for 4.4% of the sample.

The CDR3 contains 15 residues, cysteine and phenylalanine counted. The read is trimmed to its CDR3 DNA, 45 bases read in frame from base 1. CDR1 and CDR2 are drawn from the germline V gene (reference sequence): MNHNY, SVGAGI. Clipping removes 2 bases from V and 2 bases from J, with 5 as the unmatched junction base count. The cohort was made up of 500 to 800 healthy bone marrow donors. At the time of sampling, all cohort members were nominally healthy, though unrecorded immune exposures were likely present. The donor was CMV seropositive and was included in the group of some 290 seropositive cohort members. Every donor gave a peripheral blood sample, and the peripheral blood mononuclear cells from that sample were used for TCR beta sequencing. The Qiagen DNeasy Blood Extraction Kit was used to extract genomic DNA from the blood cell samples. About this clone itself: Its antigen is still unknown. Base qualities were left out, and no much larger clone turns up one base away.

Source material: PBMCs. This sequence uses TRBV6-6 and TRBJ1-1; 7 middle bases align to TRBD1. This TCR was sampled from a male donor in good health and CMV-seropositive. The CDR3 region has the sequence CASSYVDRANTEAFF. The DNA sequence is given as TGTGCCAGCAGTTACGTCGACAGGGCAAACACTGAAGCTTTCTTT.